This T cell receptor beta chain was sequenced for a study of beta chain features in type 1 diabetes. Overall study findings and caveats: Reduced insertions and increased deletions marked VDJ junctions in type 1 diabetes patients.

Since all of the isolated RNA was reverse transcribed, expressed TCRB transcripts were what got sequenced. Each sample of naive, central memory or regulatory T cells had, on average, around 4 million reads. Only in-frame clones appear in the TCRdb table, and some are missing; sequencing was by immunoSEQ multiplex PCR. The sample consists of about 300,000 clones, under 8.5% of them appearing once. Sorting of CD4+ naive, central memory, regulatory and stem cell-like memory cells was performed via CD45RO/CCR7/CD25/CD127/CD95/CD27. In its sample, this clone was seen a few times. The antigen is not known. Germline V gives CDR1 LGHNT, CDR2 FRNRAP. This CDR3 region has 13 residues. V shed 3 bases and J shed 3 bases, with 9 bases lying between them.

The receptor was isolated from a woman aged 18-29 years in good health. The chain joins TRBV12-5 to TRBJ2-7; perhaps D is TRBD1 or TRBD2 (5 bases each). Sequencing was performed on central memory CD4+ T cells from blood. The CDR3 is CASGLGEYYEQYF. The CDR3 DNA reads as TGTGCTAGTGGTTTAGGGGAGTACTACGAGCAGTACTTC.